This T cell receptor beta chain appears in the sequencing data of a study of blood T cell repertoires in COVID-19. Study-wide background: Both acute and convalescent COVID-19 samples were obtained from the United States, Italy and Spain.

Trimming cost V 5 bases and J 4 bases; bases outside gene matches: 3. The V gene's germline CDR1 is ENHRY and CDR2 SYGVKD. CDR3 length: 14 amino acids. In the original analysis: Quantification of nucleated cells was approximated via reference gene primer amplification. Clones were read by immunoSEQ multiplex PCR, and TCRdb kept only the in-frame ones, dropping some. V and J calls and clone size are given by that table; D and trimming were obtained from the DNA. The sample contains over 45,000 clones, less than 85% of which appear only once. Sequences were obtained from peripheral blood. The chain joins TRBV10-3 to TRBJ2-7, with 12 bases fitting TRBD2. The clonotype originates from a man between 70 and 80 years old with active COVID-19. The CDR3 sequence: CAISRLAGEYEQYF. CDR3 coding DNA: TGTGCCATCAGTAGACTAGCGGGGGAGTACGAGCAGTACTTC.